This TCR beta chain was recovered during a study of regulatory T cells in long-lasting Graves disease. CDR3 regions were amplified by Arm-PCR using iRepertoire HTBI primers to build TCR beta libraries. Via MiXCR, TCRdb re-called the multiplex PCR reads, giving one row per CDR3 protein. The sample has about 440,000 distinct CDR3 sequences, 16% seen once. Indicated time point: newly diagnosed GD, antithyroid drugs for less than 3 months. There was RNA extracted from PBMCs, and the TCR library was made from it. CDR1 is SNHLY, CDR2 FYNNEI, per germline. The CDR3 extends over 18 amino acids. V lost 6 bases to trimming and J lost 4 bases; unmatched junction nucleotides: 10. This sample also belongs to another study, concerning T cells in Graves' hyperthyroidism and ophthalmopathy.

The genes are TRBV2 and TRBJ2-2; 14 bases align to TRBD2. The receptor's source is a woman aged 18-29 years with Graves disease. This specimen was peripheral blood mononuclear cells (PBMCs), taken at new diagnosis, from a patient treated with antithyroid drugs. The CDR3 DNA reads TGTGCCAGCAGACCCGGGACTAGCGGGAGTGAGGTCACCGGGGAGCTGTTTTTT. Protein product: CASRPGTSGSEVTGELFF.